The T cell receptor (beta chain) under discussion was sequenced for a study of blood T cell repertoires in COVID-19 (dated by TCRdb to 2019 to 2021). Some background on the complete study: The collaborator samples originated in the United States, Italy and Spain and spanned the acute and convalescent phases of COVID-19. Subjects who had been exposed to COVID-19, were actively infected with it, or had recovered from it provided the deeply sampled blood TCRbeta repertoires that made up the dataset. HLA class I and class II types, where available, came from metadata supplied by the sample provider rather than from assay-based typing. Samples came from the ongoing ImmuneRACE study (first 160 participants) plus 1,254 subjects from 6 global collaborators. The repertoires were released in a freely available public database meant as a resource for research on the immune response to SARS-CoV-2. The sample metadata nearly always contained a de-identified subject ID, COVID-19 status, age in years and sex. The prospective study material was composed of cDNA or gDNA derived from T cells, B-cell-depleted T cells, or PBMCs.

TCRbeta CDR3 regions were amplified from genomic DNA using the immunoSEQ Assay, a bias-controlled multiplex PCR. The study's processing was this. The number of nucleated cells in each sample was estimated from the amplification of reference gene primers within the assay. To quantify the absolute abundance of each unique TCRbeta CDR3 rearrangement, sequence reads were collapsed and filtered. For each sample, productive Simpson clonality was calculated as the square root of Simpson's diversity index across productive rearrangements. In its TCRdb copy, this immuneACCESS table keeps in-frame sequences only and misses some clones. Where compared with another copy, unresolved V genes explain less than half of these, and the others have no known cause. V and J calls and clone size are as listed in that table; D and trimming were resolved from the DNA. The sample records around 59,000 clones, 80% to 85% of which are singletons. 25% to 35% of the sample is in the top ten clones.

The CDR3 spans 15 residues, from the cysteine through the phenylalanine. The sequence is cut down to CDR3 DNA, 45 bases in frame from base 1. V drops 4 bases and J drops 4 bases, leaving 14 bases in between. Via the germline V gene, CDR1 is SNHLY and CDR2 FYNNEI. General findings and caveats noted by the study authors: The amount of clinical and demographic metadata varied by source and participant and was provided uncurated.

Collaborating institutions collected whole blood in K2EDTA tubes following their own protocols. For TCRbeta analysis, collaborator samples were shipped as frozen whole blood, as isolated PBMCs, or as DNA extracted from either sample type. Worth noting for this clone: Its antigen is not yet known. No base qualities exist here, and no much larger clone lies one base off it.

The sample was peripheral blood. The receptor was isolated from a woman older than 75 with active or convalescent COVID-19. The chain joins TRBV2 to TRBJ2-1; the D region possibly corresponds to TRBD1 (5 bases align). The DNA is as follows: TGTGCCAGCAGTGCAGACAGTGTAATTTACAATGAGCAGTTCTTC. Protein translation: CASSADSVIYNEQFF.